The next 22 T cell receptor beta chains were all read from a single sample in a study of T cell repertoires in cytomegalovirus infection (dated by TCRdb to 2018 to 2020). Their specific antigens are unknown. Reading the label with the study, this specimen's treatment or condition is: in vitro stimulation with specific CMV peptide epitopes to enrich CMV-specific T cells. The sequencer was an Illumina HiSeq 1500. The public sequencing data were trimmed at Q25 with fastp and processed into clonotypes with MiXCR by TCRdb, which kept only in-frame beta chains. Under each unique CDR3 protein, matching rows form one entry showing the most common genes and DNA. A total of hundreds of thousands of distinct CDR3 sequences appear in this sample, roughly 30% of them only once. The ten biggest clones cover over 15% of the sample. Sequenced here: cultured PBMCs, sampled from culture after CMV antigen stimulation. The receptor source for this set is a human donor in good health (CMV status not recorded). Some clones in this sample may be carry-over from other donors' samples.

This clonotype was observed a handful of times. CDR3 sequence (DNA): TGTGCCAGCACCCCACTCCCGCAGCGGGCCTACGAGCAGTACTTC. Its protein is CASTPLPQRAYEQYF. J is TRBJ2-7 and V is TRBV7-2, with D possibly matching TRBD2 (6 bases). Trimming removed 7 bases at V and 2 bases at J, with 18 bases between. The CDR3 is 15 residues long. Germline CDR1 is SGHTA and CDR2 is FQGNSA.

V gene TRBV20-1 combines with J gene TRBJ2-1, with D unresolved. This CDR3 contains 14 residues. CDR1 DFQATT and CDR2 SNEGSKA come from the germline V gene (reference sequence). The V end was cut by 1 base, the J end by 8 bases, with 15 bases between. CDR3 sequence reads: CSARAYTRPHEQFF. Written as DNA, the CDR3 is TGCAGTGCTAGAGCCTATACCCGCCCCCATGAGCAGTTCTTC.

This clonotype was seen many times. This chain connects TRBV7-6 to TRBJ2-3; D ambiguous. Between the trimmed V and J ends, which lost 6 bases and 5 bases, there was a span of 6 bases. The CDR3 extends over 11 amino acids. The germline gives CDR1 SGHVS, CDR2 FNYEAQ. The CDR3 here is CASSSVDTQYF. CDR3 bases: TGTGCCAGCAGTTCAGTAGATACGCAGTATTTT. Full variable domain (remainder filled in from reference TRBV7-6 and TRBJ2-3): GAGVSQSPRYKVTKRGQDVALRCDPISGHVSLYWYRQALGQGPEFLTYFNYEAQQDKSGLPNDRFSAERPEGSISTLTIQRTEQRDSAMYRCASSSVDTQYFGPGTRLTVL.

The table lists this clonotype with a few counts. The chain has TRBV11-2 and TRBJ2-2; 8 bases map to TRBD2. CDR3 length equals 19 residues. J gave up 7 bases and V 5 bases, and 21 bases lay outside the gene matches. Germline V gene data show CDR1 as SGHAT and CDR2 as FQNNGV. This CDR3 reads CASSPREFTGTSYFGELFF. CDR3 DNA: TGTGCCAGCAGCCCTAGGGAATTCACCGGGACTAGTTATTTCGGGGAGCTGTTTTTT.

The rearrangement joins TRBV5-1 to TRBJ2-3; D is perhaps TRBD2 (6 bases). CDR1 is SGHRS and CDR2 is YFSETQ in the germline V gene. Trimming removed 6 bases from V and 6 bases from J, with 20 bases in between. This CDR3 is 15 amino acids long. The CDR3 sequence: CASTGEASLRDTQYF. The CDR3 nucleotides read TGCGCCAGCACCGGGGAGGCTAGCCTCCGTGATACGCAGTATTTT.

This clonotype was seen only a few times. This chain uses TRBV27 with TRBJ2-1, with D perhaps matching TRBD2 (5 bases). The germline V gene encodes CDR1 MNHEY and CDR2 SMNVEV (reference sequence). Trimming pared 6 bases from V and 10 bases from J, leaving 19 bases between. This CDR3 has 14 residues. CDR3 protein: CASRAPWAGVEQFF. The CDR3, as DNA: TGTGCCAGCAGGGCTCCATGGGCCGGGGTGGAGCAGTTCTTC.

J is TRBJ2-7 and V is TRBV29-1, with TRBD2 matching over 10 bases. In germline, CDR1 is SQVTM, CDR2 ANQGSEA. Trimming took 0 bases from V and 6 from J; bases not matched to a gene: 8. The CDR3 has 15 residues. CDR3 DNA: TGCAGCGTTGAAGAAGCTAGCGGGGGAAGGGGCGAGCAGTACTTC. Translation gives CSVEEASGGRGEQYF.

The chain has TRBV20-1 and TRBJ2-1; D remains ambiguous. The germline gives CDR1 DFQATT, CDR2 SNEGSKA (reference sequence). The V and J ends lost 3 bases and 8 bases respectively, with 11 bases between them. This CDR3 comprises 12 residues. In DNA form, the CDR3 reads TGCAGTGCTAGTTTGGGCGACGATGAGCAGTTCTTC. Translating gives CSASLGDDEQFF.

The V and J genes are TRBV7-8 and TRBJ2-5, with D possibly TRBD2 on 6 matching bases. CDR3 length: 16 amino acids. The V gene's germline CDR1 is SGHVS and CDR2 FQNEAQ. The V and J ends lost 2 bases and 5 bases respectively, with 18 bases between them. The CDR3 DNA is TGTGCCAGCAGCTTATTAGGCGGGACGGGCCGGGAGACCCAGTACTTC. As protein: CASSLLGGTGRETQYF.

This clonotype has more than one count but fewer than ten. The chain links TRBV20-1 to TRBJ2-3, with D possibly being TRBD2 (6 bases). V was trimmed by 0 bases and J by 1 base, leaving 17 bases between them. This CDR3 is built from 17 residues. The germline V gene encodes CDR1 DFQATT and CDR2 SNEGSKA (reference sequence). The CDR3 DNA follows: TGCAGTGCTAGAGATGGCCGGAGGGCTAGCGGCACAGATACGCAGTATTTT. Translating gives CSARDGRRASGTDTQYF.

The V and J genes are TRBV19 and TRBJ1-2; weak D call: TRBD1 (6 bases). The CDR3 extends over 18 amino acids. V was cut by 6 bases and J by 0 bases, with 23 bases left in between. Germline V gene lookup returns CDR1 LNHDA and CDR2 SQIVND (reference sequence). CDR3: CASSTPGGRRHANYGYTF. CDR3 sequence (DNA): TGTGCCAGTAGCACTCCGGGGGGCCGTAGGCACGCTAACTATGGCTACACCTTC.

This clonotype was seen more than once but under ten times. The chain is built from TRBV7-2 and TRBJ1-1, with D possibly being TRBD1 (5 bases). The CDR3 has 16 amino acids. The ends were cut back, 5 bases at V and 0 bases at J, with 16 bases in the middle. Germline CDR1 is SGHTA and CDR2 is FQGNSA. The CDR3 DNA follows: TGTGCCAGCAGCGCCCTGGGGGTGATCATGAACACTGAAGCTTTCTTT. It encodes CASSALGVIMNTEAFF.

The rearrangement links TRBV10-3 to TRBJ1-1; no definite D call. The CDR3 loop spans 14 amino acids. CDR1 and CDR2 (germline): ENHRY, SYGVKD. Trimming took off 0 bases at V and 4 bases at J, with 9 bases between the two ends. The CDR3 protein is CAISESGYGTEAFF. DNA for the CDR3: TGTGCCATCAGTGAGTCAGGGTATGGCACTGAAGCTTTCTTT.

The CDR3 protein is CASSYKSEQYF. Written as DNA, the CDR3 is TGTGCCAGCAGTTATAAGAGCGAGCAGTACTTC. The rearrangement joins TRBV6-2 or TRBV6-3 to TRBJ2-7; no clear D gene. V was cut by 3 bases and J by 6 bases, with 6 bases left in between. The CDR3 runs 11 residues. Germline V CDR1 and CDR2: MNHEY, SVGEGT.

This sequence joins TRBV28 and TRBJ2-5, with 7 bases fitting TRBD2. Looked up from germline, CDR1 is MDHEN and CDR2 is SYDVKM. Losses at the gene ends were 8 bases for V and 4 bases for J; bases not matched to a gene: 10. The CDR3 covers 14 residues. The DNA for the CDR3 is TGTGCCAGCTACGCCCCCGGGAGGAGAGAGACCCAGTACTTC. Translated, it gives CASYAPGRRETQYF.

The chain is built from TRBV6-1 and TRBJ2-1; TRBD2 aligns across 10 bases. From germline, CDR1 is MNHNS and CDR2 SASEGT. This CDR3 contains 13 residues. V was clipped by 6 bases and J by 10 bases; unmatched bases: 6. CDR3 in amino acids: CASRASGGGEQFF. The DNA of the CDR3 is TGTGCCAGCAGGGCTAGCGGGGGCGGAGAGCAGTTCTTC.

The chain links TRBV2 to TRBJ1-4; no firm D call. This CDR3 contains 14 residues. Between the trimmed V and J ends, which lost 8 bases and 5 bases, there was a span of 15 bases. Germline V gene lookup returns CDR1 SNHLY and CDR2 FYNNEI. Here the CDR3 DNA reads TGTGCCAGCGAGGGAGCGGGCGACAATGAAAAACTGTTTTTT. Protein: CASEGAGDNEKLFF.

Written as DNA, the CDR3 is TGCAGTGCTAGTCAGGAGAACACCGGGGAGCTGTTTTTT. Translated, it gives CSASQENTGELFF. The rearrangement uses TRBV20-1 and TRBJ2-2; no clear D gene. The length of the CDR3 is 13 residues. The germline V and J ends were trimmed by 3 bases and 1 base, with 6 bases remaining between them. CDR1 DFQATT and CDR2 SNEGSKA come from the germline V gene (reference sequence).

The V gene is TRBV7-2, the J gene TRBJ2-3, with TRBD2 matching 8 bases. The J segment lost 3 bases and the V segment lost 3 bases, leaving 5 bases of the junction unmatched. This CDR3 comprises 15 residues. Germline CDR1 and CDR2: SGHTA and FQGNSA. CDR3 sequence (DNA): TGTGCCAGCAGCTTCAGCGGGAGTGCGACAGATACGCAGTATTTT. As protein: CASSFSGSATDTQYF.

This clonotype has just a few counts. The junction does not match germline at one end; this may be a read error. J is TRBJ2-1 and V is TRBV4-1; 7 bases are a match to TRBD1. Germline-derived CDR1 and CDR2 are MGHRA and YSYEKL. This CDR3 is built from 14 residues. CDR3 residues: CASSQEGAADEQFF. The CDR3 DNA follows: TGTGCCAGCAGCCAAGAGGGGGCCGCGGATGAGCAGTTCTTC.

The CDR3 reads CASSLGIKNPVEQFF. Written as DNA, the CDR3 is TGTGCCAGCAGCTTAGGGATAAAGAACCCCGTGGAGCAGTTCTTC. The genes are TRBV7-9 and TRBJ2-1; unclear D gene. In germline, CDR1 is SEHNR, CDR2 FQNEAQ (reference sequence). The CDR3 is 15 amino acids. Trimming shortened V by 1 base and J by 10 bases, and 17 bases separated the two germline ends.

The chain joins TRBV6-8 to TRBJ2-1; TRBD2 matches 9 bases. The closer fit of TRBJ2-7 to the DNA end suggests the J call may be wrong. Germline V gene lookup returns CDR1 MNHGY and CDR2 SAAAGT. The CDR3 covers 16 residues. This CDR3 reads CASSVFEREAYNEQYF. The CDR3 DNA follows: TGTGCCAGCAGTGTGTTTGAGCGGGAGGCCTACAATGAGCAGTACTTC.